This TCR beta chain was obtained from a study of cytomegalovirus exposure and HLA in healthy donors (dated by TCRdb to about 2017). Regarding the complete study: An earlier analysis of approximately 640 of the donors reported about 290 Gb of sequence data and 100 million to 140 million unique TCR beta sequences from 150 million to 200 million T cells. Both class I and class II loci were covered by HLA typing, at four-digit resolution. The T cell repertoires of 666 subjects were profiled by immunosequencing and related to cytomegalovirus serostatus. An early release covering about 600 HLA-typed donors comprised approximately 300 gigabases of sequencing data and around 86 million unique TCR sequences. A later analysis re-examined previously published TCR beta repertoires from hundreds of donors and added high-resolution HLA genotyping to investigate patterns of TCR occurrence. In addition to the first cohort of 650 to 750 subjects, a separate validation cohort of approximately 110 different subjects was used. To decide whether each TCR beta V gene segment behaved as functional or pseudogenic, an earlier analysis of some 600 of the donors relied on high-throughput TCR beta sequencing. Several DR-DQ haplotypes were handled as single units for association and clustering, since linkage in the cohort was strong. Rather than using new phenotypic data, the later analysis identified candidate immune exposures from TCR beta sequences and from how often those sequences occurred across donors. High-throughput TCR immunosequencing, statistical association of individual TCRs with disease status, and machine learning were combined to predict cytomegalovirus infection status. The study aimed to test whether cataloging public T cell receptors could reveal signatures of past pathogen exposure. All discovery cohort repertoires had been generated using a single sequencing platform. The number of typed donors differed by locus: about 629-630 for A, B, C, DRB1 and DQB1; approximately 520 for DQA1; approximately 610 for DPA1; and some 450 for DPB1. Donor age, sex, ethnicity and CMV serostatus were compiled together with the repertoire data. Among roughly 400 genotyped donors of the cohort, an average of around 250,000 unique TCR beta nucleotide sequences was sequenced per donor, of which about 19% were non-productive. Genome-wide SNP genotypes for about three fifths of the roughly 670 donors were used in a later genetic analysis, which treated that subset as a discovery cohort. The genetic ancestry cluster associated with self-reported Caucasian donors included 81% of the 350 to 500 genotyped donors.

Findings and caveats that apply to the study as a whole: In a later analysis, HLA-associated TCR beta chains were found to be more clonally expanded and to have lower generation probabilities than equally common non-associated chains. Linkage disequilibrium might explain the correlated functional status among segregating V segments, but an unknown experimental factor could not be ruled out. Because counts were too low, some 17 rarely observed V segments, including chromosome 9 orphons, were left out of the earlier analysis of over 550 of the donors. V-gene and J-gene trimming of TCR beta chains was associated with a missense DCLRE1C variant in a later genetic analysis, and the association was replicated in an independent cohort. Compared with the approximately 700-donor mean, donors in an Asian-associated ancestry cluster had fewer N-insertions in productive TCRs, according to a later genetic analysis. This cohort had only TCR beta chains sequenced, and the lack of alpha or paired-chain data limited which features could be detected. Some IMGT-functional V segments, including TRBV6-2 and TRBV6-3, could not be told apart with the 87-base-pair reads, so those segments were excluded. While some public TCRs were present in many individuals, most TCR sequences turned up only very rarely across donors. Sequencing depth was assumed to be roughly uniform across donors in the presence/absence analyses, though that assumption may not hold. Assigning TCR associations to individual alleles was difficult when HLA alleles, especially DR and DQ, strongly co-occurred. According to a later analysis, most CMV-associated TCR beta chains appeared to be HLA-restricted, and the HLA associations seemed to be driven largely by CMV exposure. An earlier analysis of around 500 of the donors showed that most TCR beta V segments appeared in productive rearrangements either about 90% or about 30% of the time, which broadly matched IMGT annotations. The classifier was reported to diagnose cytomegalovirus status with high specificity and sensitivity in both the original and validation cohorts. In the study, about 150 TCR beta chains were listed as associated with cytomegalovirus. Specific HLA alleles were associated with more than 15,000 TCR beta sequences at a false discovery rate of 0.05 in a later analysis. A later analysis reported that several top co-occurrence clusters appeared linked to parvovirus B19, influenza, CMV and Epstein-Barr virus. In a later analysis, the rate of TCR association differed among HLA loci, with DRB1 alleles having the most associated TCRs and HLA-C alleles having the fewest. HLA typing was unavailable for some donors at each locus, so association tests used only the typed subset. A cluster of highly shared sequence variants was judged likely to be a technical artifact of the sequencing pipeline. Three of the identified cytomegalovirus-associated TCR beta chains were confirmed in vitro to be specific for cytomegalovirus antigens. A further reported finding was that TCR beta sequences accurately predicted the HLA-A and HLA-B alleles for most subjects in the first cohort. CMV serostatus was the only immune exposure information available for the cohort. The authors suggested that the approach could potentially be generalized to other disease states and immunological phenotypes.

CDR1 and CDR2 are read off the germline V gene (reference sequence) as LNHDA and SQIVND. Measured from the cysteine to the phenylalanine, the CDR3 is 14 residues long. Here the CDR3 DNA is all that survives: 42 bases in frame from base 1. V lost 3 bases and J lost 0 bases; the stretch between them is 8 bases long. The cohort consisted of 670 or so healthy bone marrow donors. All cohort members were sampled while nominally healthy, although unrecorded immune exposures were likely present. The donor was CMV seronegative and belonged to the group of around 400 seronegative cohort members. A peripheral blood sample was collected from each donor, and TCR beta sequencing was performed on peripheral blood mononuclear cells. Genomic DNA extraction from the blood cell samples was performed with the Qiagen DNeasy Blood Extraction Kit. Library preparation was by the immunoSEQ multiplex PCR assay. A mixture of 60 forward primers for TCR Vbeta segments and 13 reverse primers for TCR Jbeta segments was used in the multiplex PCR. A multiplex PCR assay on genomic DNA amplified the CDR3 region of rearranged TCR beta genes. The Illumina HiSeq System was used to sequence the amplified TCR beta libraries as 87-base-pair reads. The original methods were these. In a later analysis, approximately 74 million unique TCR beta chains were counted across the approximately 620 repertoires, and some 10 million of these chains were shared by at least two donors. A nearest-neighbor algorithm error-corrected the raw reads and collapsed the reads into unique sequences, merging closely related sequences to remove PCR and sequencing errors. Alignment of CDR3 sequences to IMGT reference sequences was used to assign V, D and J gene segments. For a sequence to be retained, a match of at least six nucleotides was required to both a V gene segment and a J gene segment. A rearrangement counted as productive if the CDR3 had no stop codons and remained in frame with V and J, and every other rearrangement counted as non-productive. Following IMGT convention, CDR3 was defined as the stretch from the second conserved V-encoded cysteine to the conserved J-encoded phenylalanine. Sequences without an unambiguous match to a single V gene segment were excluded from the earlier analysis of approximately 560 of the donors. In an earlier analysis of around 590 of the donors, a V segment was called functional when productive rearrangements were above 56.7%, and segregating when the standard deviation between donors exceeded 5%. A statistical classification framework was developed to diagnose cytomegalovirus status using the catalog of TCR beta chain sequences. A later analysis assigned V and J genes by comparing TCR nucleotide sequences with IMGT/GENE-DB human TR gene sequences. Using the TCRdist pipeline, a later analysis assigned CDR3 sequences along with most-parsimonious VDJ recombination scenarios. A later analysis defined each TCR beta chain by its CDR3 amino acid sequence plus V-gene family, and excluded reads lacking a unique V-gene family. In a later analysis, nearly 600 highly shared, low-generation-probability nucleotide sequences were removed to address suspected cross-contamination and a sequencing artifact. For each public chain, a later analysis derived a clonal expansion index from normalized ranks of inferred template counts within each repertoire. A later analysis computed generation probabilities with a VDJ recombination model fitted to out-of-frame rearrangements, and checked the results against IGoR. A later analysis scored TCR-TCR, TCR-HLA and TCR-CMV co-occurrence with hypergeometric tests, applying a repertoire-size bias correction to TCR pairs. False discovery rates were estimated in a later analysis by permuting HLA or CMV assignments 20 times. In a later analysis, co-occurring TCRs were grouped using DBSCAN, and TCRdist sequence similarity was added for clustering within HLA-allele-positive subsets. Repertoires with fewer than 30,000 or more than 120,000 public chains were left out of co-occurrence clustering, as were about five repertoires with anomalous nucleotide sharing. TCRdb obtained this table from immuneACCESS and retained in-frame rearrangements with V and J assigned. These tables miss some clones; where compared with another copy, unresolved V genes account for less than half of the shortfall, and the remainder is unexplained. V, J and clone size are those of that table, while D and trimming were read from the DNA. The sample includes under 200,000 clones, with around 80% observed a single time. Around 5.7% of the sample is in the top ten clones.

On this clone itself: What this receptor recognizes is not known. Base-call qualities are not available, and no considerably larger clone is one nucleotide away.

The source is a man in his forties in good health and CMV-seronegative. The sequenced material came from PBMCs. Rearrangement joined TRBV19 to TRBJ1-1; too little of a D gene remains to name it. The bases read TGTGCCAGTAGTATCCCATCCATGAACACTGAAGCTTTCTTT. The translation is CASSIPSMNTEAFF.